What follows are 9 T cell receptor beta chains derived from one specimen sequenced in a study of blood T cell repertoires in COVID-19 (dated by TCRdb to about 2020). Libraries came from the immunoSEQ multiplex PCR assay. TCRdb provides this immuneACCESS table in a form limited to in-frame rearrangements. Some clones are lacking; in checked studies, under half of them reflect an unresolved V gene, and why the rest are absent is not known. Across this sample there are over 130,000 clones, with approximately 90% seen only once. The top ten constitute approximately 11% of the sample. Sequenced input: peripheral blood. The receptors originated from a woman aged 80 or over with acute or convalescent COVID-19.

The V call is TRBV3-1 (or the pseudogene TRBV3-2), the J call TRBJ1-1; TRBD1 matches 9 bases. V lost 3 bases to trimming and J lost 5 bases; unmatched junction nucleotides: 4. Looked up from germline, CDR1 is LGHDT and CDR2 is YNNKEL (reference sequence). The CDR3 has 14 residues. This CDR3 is CASSQGQGETEAFF. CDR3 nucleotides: TGTGCCAGCAGCCAGGGACAGGGAGAGACTGAAGCTTTCTTT.

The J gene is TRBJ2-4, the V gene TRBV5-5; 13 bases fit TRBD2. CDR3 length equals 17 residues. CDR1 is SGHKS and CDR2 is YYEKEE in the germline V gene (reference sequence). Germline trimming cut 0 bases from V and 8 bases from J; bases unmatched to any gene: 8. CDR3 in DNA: TGTGCCAGCAGCTTGGCCGGGACTAGCGGGGCTGAACACATTCAGTACTTC. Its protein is CASSLAGTSGAEHIQYF.

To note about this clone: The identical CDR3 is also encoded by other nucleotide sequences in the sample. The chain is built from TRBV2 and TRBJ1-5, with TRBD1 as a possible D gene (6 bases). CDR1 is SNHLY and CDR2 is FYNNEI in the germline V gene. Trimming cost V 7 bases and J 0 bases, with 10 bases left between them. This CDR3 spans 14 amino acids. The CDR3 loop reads CASNGQYSNQPQHF. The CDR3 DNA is TGTGCCAGCAACGGACAGTATAGCAATCAGCCCCAGCATTTT.

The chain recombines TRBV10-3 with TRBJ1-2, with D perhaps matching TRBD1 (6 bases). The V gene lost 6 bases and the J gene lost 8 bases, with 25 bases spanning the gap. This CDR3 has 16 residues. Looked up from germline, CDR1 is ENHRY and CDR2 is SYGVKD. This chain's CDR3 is CAIRETGTDGVGGYTF. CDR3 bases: TGTGCCATCAGGGAGACAGGAACGGATGGGGTGGGAGGCTACACCTTC.

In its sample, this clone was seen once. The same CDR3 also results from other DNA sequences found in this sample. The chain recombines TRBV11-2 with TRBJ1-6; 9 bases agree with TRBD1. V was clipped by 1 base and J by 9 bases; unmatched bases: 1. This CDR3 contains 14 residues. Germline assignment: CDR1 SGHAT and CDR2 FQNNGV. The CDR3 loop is CASSLGTGVSPLHF. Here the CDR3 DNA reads TGTGCCAGCAGCTTAGGGACAGGGGTTTCACCCCTCCACTTT.

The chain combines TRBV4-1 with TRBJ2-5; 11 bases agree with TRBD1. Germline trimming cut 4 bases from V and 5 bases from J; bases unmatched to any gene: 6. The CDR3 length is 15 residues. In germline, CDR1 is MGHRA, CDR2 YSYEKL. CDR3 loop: CASSLWTGGIETQYF. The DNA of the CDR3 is TGCGCCAGCAGCCTCTGGACAGGGGGCATTGAGACCCAGTACTTC.

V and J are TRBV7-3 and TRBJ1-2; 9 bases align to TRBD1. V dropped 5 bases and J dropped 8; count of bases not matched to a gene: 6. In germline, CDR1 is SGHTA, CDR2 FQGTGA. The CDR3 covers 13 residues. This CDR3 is CASSPRTGEGYTF. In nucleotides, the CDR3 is TGTGCCAGCAGCCCCCGGACAGGGGAAGGCTACACCTTC.

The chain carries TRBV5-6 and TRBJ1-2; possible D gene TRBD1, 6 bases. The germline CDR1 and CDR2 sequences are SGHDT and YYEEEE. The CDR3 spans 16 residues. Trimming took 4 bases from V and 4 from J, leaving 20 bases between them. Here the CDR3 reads CASSRGGGRQFYGYTF. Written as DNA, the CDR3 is TGTGCCAGCAGCCGAGGGGGAGGGCGCCAGTTCTATGGCTACACCTTC. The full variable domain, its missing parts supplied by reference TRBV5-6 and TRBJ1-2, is DAGVTQSPTHLIKTRGQQVTLRCSPKSGHDTVSWYQQALGQGPQFIFQYYEEEERQRGNFPDRFSGHQFPNYSSELNVNALLLGDSALYLCASSRGGGRQFYGYTFGSGTRLTVV.

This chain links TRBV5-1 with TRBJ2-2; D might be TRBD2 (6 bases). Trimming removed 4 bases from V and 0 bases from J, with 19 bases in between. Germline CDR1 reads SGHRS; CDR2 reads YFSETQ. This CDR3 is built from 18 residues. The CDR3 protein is CASSPGLWEIANTGELFF. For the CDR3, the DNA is TGCGCCAGCAGCCCGGGACTCTGGGAAATCGCGAACACCGGGGAGCTGTTTTTT.